This TCR beta chain stems from a study of blood T cell repertoires in COVID-19. As for the study in general: Spain, Italy and the United States supplied samples that represented acute and convalescent COVID-19. Nucleic acid was either cDNA or gDNA, and it came from T cells, B-cell-depleted T cells, or PBMCs.

Authors' methods: Using reference gene primer amplification, nucleated cell counts were estimated. Only in-frame clones appear in the TCRdb table, and some are missing; sequencing was by immunoSEQ multiplex PCR. D and trimming were read from the DNA, whereas the V and J calls and clone size are those reported in that table. The sample lists more than 120,000 clones, roughly 85% occurring once. Only a few counts were recorded for this clone. The receptor's source is a human donor with acute or convalescent COVID-19. The donor label of this sample is uncertain. The sequenced sample was peripheral blood.

This chain's CDR3 is CASSLVRANYGYTF. The CDR3 DNA reads TGTGCCAGCAGTTTAGTGAGAGCTAACTATGGCTACACCTTC. The chain links TRBV28 to TRBJ1-2; D is ambiguous. Germline CDR1 is MDHEN and CDR2 is SYDVKM. The CDR3 runs 14 residues. Trimming removed 2 bases from V and 0 bases from J, with 7 bases in between.